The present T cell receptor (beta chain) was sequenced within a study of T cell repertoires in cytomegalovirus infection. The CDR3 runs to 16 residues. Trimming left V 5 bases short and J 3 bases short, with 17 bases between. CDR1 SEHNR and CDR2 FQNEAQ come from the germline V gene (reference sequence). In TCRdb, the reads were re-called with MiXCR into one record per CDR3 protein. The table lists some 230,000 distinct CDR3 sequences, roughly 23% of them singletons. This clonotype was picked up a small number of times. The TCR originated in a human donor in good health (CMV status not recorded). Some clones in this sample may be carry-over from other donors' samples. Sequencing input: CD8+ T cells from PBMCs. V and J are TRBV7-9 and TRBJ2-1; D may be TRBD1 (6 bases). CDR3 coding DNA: TGTGCCAGCAGCCCGACAACAGGGTTCAACTACAATGAGCAGTTCTTC. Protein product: CASSPTTGFNYNEQFF.